The subject of this entry is one T cell receptor (beta chain). V dropped 1 base and J dropped 5; count of bases not matched to a gene: 4. This CDR3 comprises 15 residues. The germline V gene encodes CDR1 SGHTA and CDR2 FQGTGA. This specimen comes from a study of cytomegalovirus exposure and HLA in healthy donors. 13 Jbeta primers and 60 Vbeta primers were used for the PCR. Libraries were prepared by immunoSEQ multiplex PCR; TCRdb keeps only in-frame clonotypes and omits some of them. The sample has some 130,000 clones, approximately 85% seen once. V gene TRBV7-3 combines with J gene TRBJ2-2, with 7 bases matching TRBD2. The sequenced material came from PBMCs. The receptor was derived from a male donor in good health and CMV-seropositive. CDR3 nucleotide sequence: TGTGCCAGCAGCTTAAGTGGGGGAGGGACCGGGGAGCTGTTTTTT. It encodes CASSLSGGGTGELFF.